The next 13 T cell receptor beta chains were all read from a single sample in a study of graft-versus-host responses after intestinal transplantation. For these receptors, no antigen is known. TCRdb's copy holds only in-frame clones and misses some; the assay was immunoSEQ multiplex PCR. This repertoire shows about 100,000 clones, roughly 90% found once; its top ten account for over 0.8%. The sample consisted of unstimulated CD4+ T cells sorted from spleen or lymph node cells, taken before intestinal transplant. These TCRs come from a human donor who received an intestinal transplant.

V usage is TRBV15 and J usage is TRBJ1-1; tentatively, D is TRBD1 (6 bases). There are 14 residues in the CDR3. Trimming stripped 0 bases from V and 11 bases from J, with 16 bases between. CDR1 LNHNV and CDR2 YYDKDF come from the germline V gene (reference sequence). Here the CDR3 DNA reads TGTGCCACCAGCAGAGATCATGGGACATGGGAGGCTTTCTTT. It encodes CATSRDHGTWEAFF. The variable domain in full, with the rest retrieved from reference TRBV15 and TRBJ1-1, is DAMVIQNPRYQVTQFGKPVTLSCSQTLNHNVMYWYQQKSSQAPKLLFHYYDKDFNNEADTPDNFQSRRPNTSFCFLDIRSPGLGDTAMYLCATSRDHGTWEAFFGQGTRLTVV.

V usage is TRBV18 and J usage is TRBJ2-5; D call uncertain. Germline-derived CDR1 and CDR2 are KGHSH and LQKENI. The CDR3 is made up of 13 amino acids. With 3 bases removed from V and 2 bases from J, the gap between germline ends came to 7 bases. Here the CDR3 DNA reads TGTGCCAGCTCACCTGCCAGGCAAGAGACCCAGTACTTC. This encodes CASSPARQETQYF.

V usage is TRBV5-1 and J usage is TRBJ1-1; possible D gene TRBD1, 5 bases. CDR3 size: 13 residues. The V gene lost 0 bases and the J gene lost 6 bases, with 9 bases spanning the gap. The germline gives CDR1 SGHRS, CDR2 YFSETQ. DNA for the CDR3: TGCGCCAGCAGCTTGGTTGGGACGGCTGAAGCTTTCTTT. Translating it yields CASSLVGTAEAFF.

The genes are TRBV5-1 and TRBJ1-2; D ambiguous. CDR3 length equals 14 residues. Germline V gene lookup returns CDR1 SGHRS and CDR2 YFSETQ. Deletions cut 2 bases from V and 4 bases from J, with 12 bases between. The CDR3, as DNA: TGCGCCAGCAGCTTCGACGTGACCTTCTATGGCTACACCTTC. It encodes CASSFDVTFYGYTF.

The rearrangement uses TRBV2 and TRBJ2-3; 7 nucleotides agree with TRBD1. The junction had 6 bases not matched to a gene; V was cut back by 0 bases and J by 3 bases. The CDR3 is 16 amino acids. CDR1 is SNHLY and CDR2 is FYNNEI in the germline V gene. As DNA, the CDR3 is TGTGCCAGCAGTGAAGCGGCGTACAGGGGAACAGATACGCAGTATTTT. It translates to CASSEAAYRGTDTQYF.

The gene calls are TRBV11-2 and TRBJ2-4; a weak D match, TRBD1 (5 bases). CDR1 SGHAT and CDR2 FQNNGV come from the germline V gene. The length of the CDR3 is 14 residues. The V end lost 1 base, the J end lost 10 bases, and 14 bases lay between the germline ends. CDR3 loop: CASSLAGPDMIQYF. In DNA, the CDR3 is TGTGCCAGCAGCTTAGCAGGGCCGGATATGATTCAGTACTTC. The variable domain in full, completed from reference TRBV11-2 and TRBJ2-4, reads EAGVAQSPRYKIIEKRQSVAFWCNPISGHATLYWYQQILGQGPKLLIQFQNNGVVDDSQLPKDRFSAERLKGVDSTLKIQPAKLEDSAVYLCASSLAGPDMIQYFGAGTRLSVL.

The chain has TRBV7-6 and TRBJ2-5; D remains ambiguous. Matching the DNA end better, TRBJ2-7 makes the J call doubtful. The CDR3 extends over 12 amino acids. CDR1 and CDR2 (germline): SGHVS, FNYEAQ. Here the CDR3 DNA reads TGTGCCAGCAGCTTACTCGGTGGCGAGCAGTACTTC. This encodes CASSLLGGEQYF.

CDR3 DNA: TGCGCCAGCCAAAGCGGGAGGACCTACAATGAGCAGTTCTTC. This gives the protein CASQSGRTYNEQFF. The chain couples TRBV10-2 to TRBJ2-1; 9 nucleotides line up with TRBD2. In germline, CDR1 is WSHSY, CDR2 SAAADI. The trim removed 8 bases at V and 2 bases at J, leaving 4 bases unmatched. The CDR3 has 14 residues.

The V gene is TRBV7-3, the J gene TRBJ2-1; the D call may be TRBD1 or TRBD2 (7 bases each). Germline CDR1 reads SGHTA; CDR2 reads FQGTGA. V shed 4 bases and J shed 4 bases, with 14 bases lying between them. This CDR3 is 15 amino acids long. CDR3 residues: CASSSGGDPYNEQFF. The CDR3 DNA is TGTGCCAGCAGCTCAGGGGGGGACCCTTACAATGAGCAGTTCTTC.

The V gene is TRBV7-9, the J gene TRBJ2-1; maybe TRBD2 (6 bases). V was clipped by 1 base and J by 15 bases, with 16 bases between them. The germline V gene encodes CDR1 SEHNR and CDR2 FQNEAQ (reference sequence). This CDR3 has 13 residues. In DNA, the CDR3 is TGTGCCAGCAGCTTAGACCGGGACTCATGGCGGTTCTTC. This gives the protein CASSLDRDSWRFF.

This chain links TRBV5-5 with TRBJ1-2, with D unresolved. V was trimmed by 1 base and J by 4 bases, leaving 17 bases between them. The germline gives CDR1 SGHKS, CDR2 YYEKEE (reference sequence). CDR3 length equals 16 residues. CDR3 loop: CASSLTVRIPIYGYTF. The CDR3 bases are TGTGCCAGCAGCTTGACTGTCAGAATCCCGATCTATGGCTACACCTTC.

J is TRBJ2-7 and V is TRBV29-1; the D gene is possibly TRBD1 (6 bases). V was clipped by 0 bases and J by 6 bases, with 15 bases between them. CDR1 SQVTM and CDR2 ANQGSEA come from the germline V gene. The CDR3 is 14 amino acids. DNA of the CDR3: TGCAGCGTTGAAGATGGAGCCTGGGGGCGCGAGCAGTACTTC. Its protein is CSVEDGAWGREQYF.

The V call is TRBV5-1, the J call TRBJ1-2, with 8 bases fitting TRBD1. The CDR3 runs to 14 residues. CDR1 and CDR2 from the germline V gene are SGHRS and YFSETQ. V lost 3 bases and J lost 3; bases outside the gene matches: 4. CDR3 sequence (DNA): TGCGCCAGCAGCTCCACAGGGGGAGACTATGGCTACACCTTC. Protein product: CASSSTGGDYGYTF.